Presented here are 2 T cell receptor beta chains from one specimen sequenced in a study of post-analysis software for immune sequencing data. Study outcomes and limitations: Compared with controls, patients had more of about 5 TRBV segments, including TRBV5-6, TRBV5-1 and TRBV20-1.

Antigen specificity for these receptors is unknown. TCR beta cDNA libraries included unique molecular identifiers. TCRdb independently ran MiXCR on the PCR reads; one entry per CDR3 protein. The table lists around 440,000 distinct CDR3 sequences, roughly 46% of them singletons, with around an eighth in the top ten. The sequencing input was blood. The source is a girl aged 5-17 years with multiple sclerosis.

This clonotype was detected only a few times. V is TRBV20-1 and J is TRBJ2-3; 8 nucleotides align to TRBD1. Unmatched junction bases numbered 2, after V lost 6 bases and J lost 0 bases. The germline gives CDR1 DFQATT, CDR2 SNEGSKA (reference sequence). The CDR3 sequence is 13 residues long. Written as DNA, the CDR3 is TGCAGTGCCCGGACAGGGAGCACAGATACGCAGTATTTT. This gives the protein CSARTGSTDTQYF.

This chain joins TRBV27 and TRBJ2-6; weak D call: TRBD2 (5 bases). Germline V gene sequence: CDR1 MNHEY, CDR2 SMNVEV (reference sequence). V was cut by 3 bases and J by 3 bases, with 12 bases left in between. CDR3 size: 16 residues. The CDR3 nucleotides are TGTGCCAGCAGTTTTATCCGACGGGGTGGGGCCAACGTCCTGACTTTC. It translates to CASSFIRRGGANVLTF. The full variable domain, rest sourced from reference TRBV27 and TRBJ2-6, is EAQVTQNPRYLITVTGKKLTVTCSQNMNHEYMSWYRQDPGLGLRQIYYSMNVEVTDKGDVPEGYKVSRKEKRNFPLILESPSPNQTSLYFCASSFIRRGGANVLTFGAGSRLTVL.